This T cell receptor beta chain was recovered during a study of T cell responses to AZD1222 COVID-19 vaccine. General study points: The donors showed a predominance of white British ancestry and of females, with possible underestimation of clonal diversity.

Germline lookup yields CDR1 LNHDA and CDR2 SQIVND (reference sequence). V dropped 10 bases and J dropped 2 bases, with 3 bases sitting between them. The CDR3 covers 10 residues. TCRdb's table, derived via immunoSEQ multiplex PCR, lists solely in-frame clones and lacks some. Here the sample spans under 170,000 clones, 75% to 95% being singletons. A note on this clone: Its antigen is not identified.

The V and J genes are TRBV19 and TRBJ1-5; D unclear. The sequence was obtained from an adult who received the AZD1222 COVID-19 vaccine. The sample here was peripheral blood, taken 28 days after the second AZD1222 dose. CDR3 amino acids: CATGNQPQHF. The CDR3 DNA reads TGTGCCACCGGCAATCAGCCCCAGCATTTT.